Sequencing of this T cell receptor (beta chain) was carried out in a study of shared clonotypes between healthy human individuals. CD8 cells classed as naive were CD45RO-negative and positively selected for CCR7, excluding terminally differentiated effector memory CD45RA+ cells. Profiled with immunoSEQ multiplex PCR; TCRdb holds only in-frame clones, not every one. The repertoire holds approximately 2,200,000 clones, with 85% to 95% as singletons. The J segment lost 7 bases and the V segment lost 4 bases, leaving 10 bases of the junction unmatched. There are 18 residues in the CDR3. Germline V gives CDR1 WNHNN, CDR2 SYGVQD (reference sequence).

The gene calls are TRBV10-1 and TRBJ2-2; TRBD2 matches 15 bases. This TCR was recovered from a man aged 18 to 35 in good health. Some clones in this sample may be carry-over from other donors' samples. Sequenced sample: naive CD8+ T cells from PBMCs. The CDR3, as DNA: TGCGCCAGCAGTGGCCCAGGACTAGCGGGAGGGCTAGTCGGGGAGCTGTTTTTT. Translating it yields CASSGPGLAGGLVGELFF.